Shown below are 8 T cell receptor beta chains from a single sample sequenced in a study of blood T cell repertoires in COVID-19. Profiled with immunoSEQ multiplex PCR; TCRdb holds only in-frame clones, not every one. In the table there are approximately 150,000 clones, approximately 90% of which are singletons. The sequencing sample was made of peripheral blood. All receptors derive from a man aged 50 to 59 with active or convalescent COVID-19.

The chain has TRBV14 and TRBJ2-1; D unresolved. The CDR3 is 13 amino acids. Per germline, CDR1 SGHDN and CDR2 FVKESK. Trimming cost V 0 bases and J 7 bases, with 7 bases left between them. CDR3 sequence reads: CASSQDRLNEQFF. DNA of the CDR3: TGTGCCAGCAGCCAAGACCGGTTGAATGAGCAGTTCTTC. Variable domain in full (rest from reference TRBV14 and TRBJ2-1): EAGVTQFPSHSVIEKGQTVTLRCDPISGHDNLYWYRRVMGKEIKFLLHFVKESKQDESGMPNNRFLAERTGGTYSTLKVQPAELEDSGVYFCASSQDRLNEQFFGPGTRLTVL.

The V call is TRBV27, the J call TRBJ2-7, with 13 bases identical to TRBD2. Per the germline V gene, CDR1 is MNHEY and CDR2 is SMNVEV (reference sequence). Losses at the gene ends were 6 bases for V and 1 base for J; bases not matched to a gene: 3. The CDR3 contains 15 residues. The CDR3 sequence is CASRSGLAGSYEQYF. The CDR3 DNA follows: TGTGCCAGCAGGTCGGGACTAGCGGGGTCCTACGAGCAGTACTTC.

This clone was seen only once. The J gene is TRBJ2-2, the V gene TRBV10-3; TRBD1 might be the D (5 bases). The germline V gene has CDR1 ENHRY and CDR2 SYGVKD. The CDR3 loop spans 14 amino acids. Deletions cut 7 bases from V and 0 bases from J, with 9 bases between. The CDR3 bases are TGTGCCATCAAAGTCAGGGCGAACACCGGGGAGCTGTTTTTT. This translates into CAIKVRANTGELFF.

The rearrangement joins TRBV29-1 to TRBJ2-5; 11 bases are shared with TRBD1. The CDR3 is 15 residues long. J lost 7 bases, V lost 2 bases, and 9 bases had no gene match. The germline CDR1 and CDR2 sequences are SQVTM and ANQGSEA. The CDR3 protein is CSVERTGGEVWTQYF. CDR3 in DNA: TGCAGCGTTGAAAGGACAGGGGGCGAGGTGTGGACCCAGTACTTC. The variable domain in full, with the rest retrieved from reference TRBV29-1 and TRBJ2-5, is SAVISQKPSRDICQRGTSLTIQCQVDSQVTMMFWYRQQPGQSLTLIATANQGSEATYESGFVIDKFPISRPNLTFSTLTVSNMSPEDSSIYLCSVERTGGEVWTQYFGPGTRLLVL.

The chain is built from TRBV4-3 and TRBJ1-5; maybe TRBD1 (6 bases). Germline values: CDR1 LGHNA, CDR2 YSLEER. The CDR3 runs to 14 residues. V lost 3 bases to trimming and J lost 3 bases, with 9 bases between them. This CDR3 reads CASSQTGYNQPQHF. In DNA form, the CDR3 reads TGCGCCAGCAGCCAGACAGGTTACAATCAGCCCCAGCATTTT.

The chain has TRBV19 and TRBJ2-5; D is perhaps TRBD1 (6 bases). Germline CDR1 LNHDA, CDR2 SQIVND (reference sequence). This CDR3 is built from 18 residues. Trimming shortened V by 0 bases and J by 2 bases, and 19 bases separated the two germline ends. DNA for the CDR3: TGTGCCAGTAGTATAGATTTGGAACAGGGTGGGCTTCAAGAGACCCAGTACTTC. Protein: CASSIDLEQGGLQETQYF. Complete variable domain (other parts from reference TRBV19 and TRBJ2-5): DGGITQSPKYLFRKEGQNVTLSCEQNLNHDAMYWYRQDPGQGLRLIYYSQIVNDFQKGDIAEGYSVSREKKESFPLTVTSAQKNPTAFYLCASSIDLEQGGLQETQYFGPGTRLLVL.

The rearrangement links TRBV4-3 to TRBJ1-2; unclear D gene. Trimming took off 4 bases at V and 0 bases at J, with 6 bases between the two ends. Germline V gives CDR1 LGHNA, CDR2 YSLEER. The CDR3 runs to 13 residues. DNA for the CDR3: TGCGCCAGCAGCCTACAGCCTAACTATGGCTACACCTTC. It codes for CASSLQPNYGYTF.

The CDR3 loop reads CATSEKTSRRTDTQYF. The CDR3 region has the DNA TGTGCCACCAGTGAGAAGACTAGCAGACGCACAGATACGCAGTATTTT. This rearrangement joins TRBV24-1 to TRBJ2-3; 7 nucleotides match TRBD2. The CDR3 is made up of 16 amino acids. Germline V lookup: CDR1 KGHDR, CDR2 SFDVKD. J lost 1 base, V lost 4 bases, and 7 bases had no gene match.